The rows below give T cell receptor beta chains drawn from one sample of a study of T-cell memory formation after mild COVID-19. TCRdb analysed the 5' RACE reads with MiXCR anew, one entry per CDR3 protein. The sample lists approximately 400,000 distinct CDR3 sequences, about 20% occurring once. Sequenced: PBMCs or a T cell subset sorted from them (not recorded which). The receptor source for this set is a man aged 18-30 years who had mild COVID-19 (a few samples of this study predate the infection). Cell type and time point are not known. CDR3s include the opening cysteine and the closing phenylalanine or tryptophan. D genes are given only for firm matches. Clone size, where shown, is once, few, many, or a class for clones that have expanded.

clone size,D gene,J gene,V gene,CDR3 DNA,CDR3 protein
NA,NA,TRBJ1-4,TRBV18,TGTGCCAGCTCACCACGACAGGAACGGGGTGAAAAACTGTTTTTT,CASSPRQERGEKLFF
NA,NA,TRBJ1-2,TRBV20-1,TGCAGTGCTACCGATTACAGGTTTATCTATGGCTACACCTTC,CSATDYRFIYGYTF
NA,TRBD2,TRBJ2-1,TRBV5-1,TGCGCCAGCAGCTTGCACGGGGGGTACAATGAGCAGTTCTTC,CASSLHGGYNEQFF
NA,NA,TRBJ2-7,TRBV7-2,TGTGCCAGCAGCTTAGCACTATTCCACGAGCAGTACTTC,CASSLALFHEQYF
few,NA,TRBJ1-6,TRBV4-1,TGCGCCAGCAGCTCCCGGGAACATTTCTCCTATAATTCACCCCTCCACTTT,CASSSREHFSYNSPLHF
NA,TRBD1,TRBJ2-5,TRBV10-3,TGTGCCATCAACGGAGGACAGGGCGTAGAGACCCAGTACTTC,CAINGGQGVETQYF
few,TRBD1,TRBJ2-5,TRBV29-1,TGCAGCGTTGAACGGGGACAGGGTAGCGAGACCCAGTACTTC,CSVERGQGSETQYF
many,NA,TRBJ1-5,TRBV7-2,TGTGCCAGCAGCTCCCGAAGTATGGGGCAGCCCCAGCATTTT,CASSSRSMGQPQHF
NA,NA,TRBJ2-3,TRBV5-1,TGCGCCAGCAGCTTGGACGTGGTGGCGGATACGCAGTATTTT,CASSLDVVADTQYF
NA,TRBD2,TRBJ2-5,TRBV7-2,TGTGCCAGCAGCAAGGCGGGGGATTTCTCAGAGACCCAGTACTTC,CASSKAGDFSETQYF
few,NA,TRBJ2-7,TRBV6-5,TGTGCCAGCAGTTACTCGCTGGGAGCCTCCTACGAGCAGTACTTC,CASSYSLGASYEQYF
few,NA,TRBJ1-5,TRBV28,TGTGCCAGCAGATACAGGGAAAATCAGCCCCAGCATTTT,CASRYRENQPQHF
few,NA,TRBJ1-2,TRBV20-1,TGCAGTGCTAGGATGGAGTACGGCTATGGCTACACCTTC,CSARMEYGYGYTF
many,NA,TRBJ2-3,TRBV9,TGTGCCAGCAGCGAAACGGGGGCAGATACGCAGTATTTT,CASSETGADTQYF
few,TRBD1,TRBJ2-3,TRBV5-5,TGTGCCAGCAGCGACAACAGGGGCCGCAGCACAGATACGCAGTATTTT,CASSDNRGRSTDTQYF
many,NA,TRBJ2-7,TRBV5-1,TGCGCCAGCAGCGATGACAGTCACTTCCTCTCCTACGAGCAGTACTTC,CASSDDSHFLSYEQYF
NA,NA,TRBJ2-3,TRBV5-1,TGCGCCAGCAGTGCCGAACGGGGCACAGATACGCAGTATTTT,CASSAERGTDTQYF
NA,NA,TRBJ2-3,TRBV7-6,TGTGCCAGCAGCTTAGTAGGGAGGGGGGACAAAACGCAGTATTTT,CASSLVGRGDKTQYF
NA,NA,TRBJ2-2,TRBV6-1,TGTGCCAGCAGTGATTTAGGGTCGCTGACCGGGGAGCTGTTTTTT,CASSDLGSLTGELFF
few,NA,TRBJ1-1,TRBV7-8,TGTGCCAGCAGCCGCAGTTCGGAGAACACTGAAGCTTTCTTT,CASSRSSENTEAFF
NA,TRBD2,TRBJ2-5,TRBV29-1,TGCAGCGTGGGAGGACTAGCGGGGGGGGAGACCCAGTACTTC,CSVGGLAGGETQYF
few,NA,TRBJ1-2,TRBV28,TGTGCCAGTCGGGAAAACTATGGCTACACCTTC,CASRENYGYTF
few,NA,TRBJ1-4,TRBV7-9,TGTGCCAGCAGCTCCGGGACATCGGGTGAAAAACTGTTTTTT,CASSSGTSGEKLFF
few,NA,TRBJ2-1,TRBV6-5,TGTGCCAGCAGTTACAACCCTAAGGATGAGCAGTTCTTC,CASSYNPKDEQFF
few,TRBD2,TRBJ2-3,TRBV27,TGTGCCGCCGGCCGGAGTAGCGGGGGTAGAACGCAGTATTTT,CAAGRSSGGRTQYF
NA,NA,TRBJ2-4,TRBV4-1,TGCGCCAGCAGCCATCTAGGGACGTTAGCCAAAAACATTCAGTACTTC,CASSHLGTLAKNIQYF
NA,NA,TRBJ1-2,TRBV29-1,TGCAGCGTTGATCGCCGGGGATGGATCAACTATGGCTACACCTTC,CSVDRRGWINYGYTF
NA,TRBD2,TRBJ2-2,TRBV7-3,TGTGCCAGCAGCCTACTTGGAGCGGGGGCCGCGAACACCGGGGAGCTGTTTTTT,CASSLLGAGAANTGELFF
few,NA,TRBJ1-3,TRBV6-2/TRBV6-3,TGTGCCAGCAGTTACCGATTCCAGGAAGCTGGAAACACCATATATTTT,CASSYRFQEAGNTIYF
NA,NA,TRBJ2-3,TRBV14,TGTGCCAGCAGCCAAGATTTGGCCGATACGCAGTATTTT,CASSQDLADTQYF
few,NA,TRBJ1-1,TRBV6-2/TRBV6-3,TGTGCCAGCAGCCACCCCGCCAGGGGAGTCACTGAAGCTTTCTTT,CASSHPARGVTEAFF
few,NA,TRBJ1-5,TRBV6-5,TGTGCCAGCAGTTATAGGCGAAGCAATCAGCCCCAGCATTTT,CASSYRRSNQPQHF
NA,NA,TRBJ2-6,TRBV2,TGTGCCAGCAGTGAAACGGGGCAGGCCTCTGGGGCCAACGTCCTGACTTTC,CASSETGQASGANVLTF
NA,NA,TRBJ1-3,TRBV12-3/TRBV12-4,TGTGCCAGCAGTTTAGTGATCAGGGGAGGTGAAAACACCATATATTTT,CASSLVIRGGENTIYF
NA,NA,TRBJ2-7,TRBV16,TGTGCCAGCAGCAGCTCTCAGGGCTCCTACGAGCAGTACTTC,CASSSSQGSYEQYF
few,NA,TRBJ2-5,TRBV4-3,TGCGCCAGCAGCCGTCAGACCGGGGAGACCCAGTACTTC,CASSRQTGETQYF
NA,TRBD1,TRBJ2-7,TRBV30,TGTGCCTGGAGTGACGGACAGGGGAGCGAGCAGTACTTC,CAWSDGQGSEQYF
many,NA,TRBJ2-7,TRBV29-1,TGCAGCGTTGGTCAGGGGCAATCCTACGAGCAGTACTTC,CSVGQGQSYEQYF
once,TRBD1,TRBJ1-6,TRBV6-5,TGTGCCAGCAGCCGGATCTGGGGCATCGACAGGGAGAGGAATTCACCCCTCCACTTT,CASSRIWGIDRERNSPLHF
NA,NA,TRBJ1-2,TRBV12-3/TRBV12-4,TGTGCCAGCAGTTTCGCGCGGACCAGCGACTACACCTTC,CASSFARTSDYTF
few,NA,TRBJ2-1,TRBV11-2,TGTGCCAGTGAGGAGAGCTCCTACAATGAGCAGTTCTTC,CASEESSYNEQFF
few,NA,TRBJ1-1,TRBV5-1,TGCGCCAGCAGCTTGGTGGAGCTGAACACTGAAGCTTTCTTT,CASSLVELNTEAFF
NA,NA,TRBJ2-3,TRBV3-1,TGTGCCAGCAGCCAACGGGGTACGCAGTATTTT,CASSQRGTQYF
NA,NA,TRBJ2-5,TRBV19,TGTGCCAGTAGTGCACGGACACCTCGTAGGGAGACCCAGTACTTC,CASSARTPRRETQYF
NA,NA,TRBJ2-1,TRBV7-6,TGTGCCAGCAGCTTAGGGCGGGGCCACAATGAGCAGTTCTTC,CASSLGRGHNEQFF
few,NA,TRBJ2-7,TRBV7-9,TGTGCCAGCAGCCTAGACGGTAGCGTCGAGCAGTACTTC,CASSLDGSVEQYF
few,TRBD2,TRBJ2-3,TRBV28,TGTGCCAGCAGTTTCGCGGGGGGAAATACGCAGTATTTT,CASSFAGGNTQYF
NA,NA,TRBJ2-1,TRBV6-2/TRBV6-3,TGTGCCAGCAGGACCCTGCAGGGTTGGGATGAGCAGTTCTTC,CASRTLQGWDEQFF